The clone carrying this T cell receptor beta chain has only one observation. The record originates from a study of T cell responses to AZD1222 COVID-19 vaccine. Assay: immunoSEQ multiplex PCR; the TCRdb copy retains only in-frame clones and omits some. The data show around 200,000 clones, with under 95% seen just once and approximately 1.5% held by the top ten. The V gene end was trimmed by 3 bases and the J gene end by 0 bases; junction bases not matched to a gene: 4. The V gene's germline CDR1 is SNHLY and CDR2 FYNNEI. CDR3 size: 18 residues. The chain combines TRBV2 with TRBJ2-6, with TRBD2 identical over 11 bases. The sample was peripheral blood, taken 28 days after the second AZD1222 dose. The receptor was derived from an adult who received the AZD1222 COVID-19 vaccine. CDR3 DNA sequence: TGTGCCAGCAGTGATTCGGGACTAGCGGACTCTGGGGCCAACGTCCTGACTTTC. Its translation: CASSDSGLADSGANVLTF.